Listed here are 29 T cell receptor beta chains from one sample, sequenced in a study of cytomegalovirus exposure and HLA in healthy donors. The PCR was carried out with 60 Vbeta primers and 13 Jbeta primers. The assay was immunoSEQ multiplex PCR, and TCRdb's table has in-frame clones only and misses some. Of about 160,000 clones detected, around four fifths appear once; the ten largest clones hold 1.3% to 1.5%. What was sequenced was PBMCs. The receptors here all came from a woman between 25 and 40 years old in good health and CMV-seronegative.

The chain combines TRBV6-1 with TRBJ2-2; 12 nucleotides line up with TRBD2. The V gene end was trimmed by 4 bases and the J gene end by 4 bases; junction bases not matched to a gene: 4. The germline V gene encodes CDR1 MNHNS and CDR2 SASEGT. The length of the CDR3 is 16 residues. CDR3 nucleotides: TGTGCCAGCAGTGGACTAGCGGGGGAGTTCACCGGGGAGCTGTTTTTT. Its protein is CASSGLAGEFTGELFF.

V and J are TRBV9 and TRBJ1-2; a weak D match, TRBD1 (5 bases). Germline CDR1 reads SGDLS; CDR2 reads YYNGEE. The CDR3 length is 17 residues. The V and J ends lost 1 base and 8 bases respectively, with 24 bases between them. The CDR3 DNA follows: TGTGCCAGCAGCGTATCGCCGTATCGCTCAGACAGTTGGGGCTACACCTTC. It is translated as CASSVSPYRSDSWGYTF.

The chain recombines TRBV7-3 with TRBJ2-2; D unclear. Trimming removed 3 bases at V and 5 bases at J, with 10 bases between. In germline, CDR1 is SGHTA, CDR2 FQGTGA. This CDR3 has 14 residues. The DNA of the CDR3 is TGTGCCAGCAGCTTTAGTGCAATAACCGGGGAGCTGTTTTTT. This sequence encodes CASSFSAITGELFF.

V is TRBV30 and J is TRBJ2-5; TRBD1 might be the D (5 bases). V was pared by 2 bases and J by 3 bases, with 10 bases between. The CDR3 sequence is 13 residues long. Germline CDR1 is GTSNPN and CDR2 is SVGIG (reference sequence). The CDR3 DNA reads TGTGCCTGGAGTTATCAGGGAAAAGAGACCCAGTACTTC. Its protein is CAWSYQGKETQYF.

Concerning this clone: Other DNA sequences from this sample encode an identical CDR3 as well. V and J are TRBV5-1 and TRBJ1-1, with D unclear. V lost 1 base, J lost 1 base, and 5 bases lay in between. Per germline, CDR1 SGHRS and CDR2 YFSETQ. This CDR3 region has 13 residues. CDR3 DNA sequence: TGCGCCAGCAGCTTGACTGGGAACACTGAAGCTTTCTTT. It is translated as CASSLTGNTEAFF.

This chain connects TRBV27 to TRBJ1-1; the D gene is possibly TRBD1 (6 bases). The ends were cut back, 4 bases at V and 4 bases at J, with 13 bases in the middle. This CDR3 contains 14 residues. The germline gives CDR1 MNHEY, CDR2 SMNVEV (reference sequence). The CDR3 region is CASSWQGSLTEAFF. In DNA, the CDR3 is TGTGCCAGCAGTTGGCAGGGGTCCCTCACTGAAGCTTTCTTT.

The rearrangement links TRBV30 to TRBJ2-5, with D perhaps TRBD2 (6 bases). The J call may be faulty, since TRBJ2-7 better matches the DNA end. Germline CDR1 reads GTSNPN; CDR2 reads SVGIG (reference sequence). The CDR3 is made up of 13 amino acids. CDR3 amino acids: CAWTGRGGYEQYF. DNA for the CDR3: TGTGCCTGGACCGGTCGGGGAGGATACGAGCAGTACTTC.

This chain connects TRBV28 to TRBJ2-7; D might be TRBD1 (6 bases). The CDR3 length is 13 residues. V lost 0 bases and J lost 7, with 10 bases in between. Germline CDR1 reads MDHEN; CDR2 reads SYDVKM. CDR3 DNA sequence: TGTGCCAGCAGTTTATGGGGGGCCGAAGAGCAGTACTTC. Translation gives CASSLWGAEEQYF.

The chain uses TRBV11-3 and TRBJ2-2, with D possibly TRBD2 on 5 matching bases. Trimming shortened V by 5 bases and J by 6 bases, and 13 bases separated the two germline ends. The CDR3 covers 14 residues. Germline CDR1 reads SGHNT; CDR2 reads YENEEA. DNA for the CDR3: TGTGCCAGCAGCCTCGTTGTGGAGGCCGGGGAGCTGTTTTTT. It yields the protein CASSLVVEAGELFF.

CDR3 sequence (DNA): TGTGCCAGCTCACCGACCCTGGGACAGGGGTTCAATCAGCCCCAGCATTTT. It is translated as CASSPTLGQGFNQPQHF. This chain connects TRBV18 to TRBJ1-5; 10 nucleotides match TRBD1. This CDR3 spans 17 amino acids. With V trimmed by 3 bases and J by 3 bases, 8 bases remained unmatched. The germline V gene has CDR1 KGHSH and CDR2 LQKENI.

The chain combines TRBV5-1 with TRBJ2-7, with 9 bases lining up with TRBD1. This CDR3 spans 13 amino acids. The V segment lost 3 bases and the J segment 5 bases; nucleotides outside the gene matches: 3. The germline V gene encodes CDR1 SGHRS and CDR2 YFSETQ. DNA for the CDR3: TGCGCCAGCAGCTGGACAGGGGTGGACGAGCAGTACTTC. It yields the protein CASSWTGVDEQYF.

The V and J genes are TRBV18 and TRBJ2-1; D may be TRBD2 (5 bases). The CDR3 is 13 amino acids. Trimming removed 0 bases from V and 9 bases from J, with 9 bases in between. Germline V gene lookup returns CDR1 KGHSH and CDR2 LQKENI. CDR3 loop: CASSPPEGLEQFF. The CDR3 region has the DNA TGTGCCAGCTCACCACCTGAGGGCCTTGAGCAGTTCTTC.

The chain links TRBV19 to TRBJ2-6, with 7 bases identical to TRBD1. The CDR3 covers 16 residues. The V and J ends lost 5 bases and 4 bases, in that order; junction bases with no gene match: 8. CDR1 and CDR2 from the germline V gene are LNHDA and SQIVND (reference sequence). The CDR3 spells CASSSTGAHGANVLTF. The CDR3 nucleotides are TGTGCCAGTAGTTCTACAGGGGCTCACGGGGCCAACGTCCTGACTTTC. Looking up the rest from reference TRBV19 and TRBJ2-6 gives the full variable domain: DGGITQSPKYLFRKEGQNVTLSCEQNLNHDAMYWYRQDPGQGLRLIYYSQIVNDFQKGDIAEGYSVSREKKESFPLTVTSAQKNPTAFYLCASSSTGAHGANVLTFGAGSRLTVL.

This clone occurred a few times. The chain uses TRBV30 and TRBJ1-2; 7 nucleotides match TRBD1. The CDR3 is 13 residues long. Germline V CDR1 and CDR2: GTSNPN, SVGIG (reference sequence). The trim removed 0 bases at V and 6 bases at J, leaving 4 bases unmatched. The CDR3 spells CAWSVTGTNGYTF. The DNA of the CDR3 is TGTGCCTGGAGTGTGACAGGGACGAATGGCTACACCTTC.

The chain uses TRBV15 and TRBJ1-1; TRBD1 agrees at 7 bases. The CDR3 is 18 residues long. The V segment lost 5 bases and the J segment 1 base; nucleotides outside the gene matches: 16. The germline V gene has CDR1 LNHNV and CDR2 YYDKDF (reference sequence). In DNA form, the CDR3 reads TGTGCCACCAGCCACATGCAGGGGGTAGGGTTCGCGAACACTGAAGCTTTCTTT. Translated: CATSHMQGVGFANTEAFF. Full variable domain (outside the CDR3, taken from reference TRBV15 and TRBJ1-1): DAMVIQNPRYQVTQFGKPVTLSCSQTLNHNVMYWYQQKSSQAPKLLFHYYDKDFNNEADTPDNFQSRRPNTSFCFLDIRSPGLGDTAMYLCATSHMQGVGFANTEAFFGQGTRLTVV.

The rearrangement links TRBV2 to TRBJ2-2; TRBD1 is a possible D gene (6 bases). V dropped 4 bases and J dropped 2 bases, with 11 bases sitting between them. CDR1 SNHLY and CDR2 FYNNEI come from the germline V gene. The CDR3 runs to 15 residues. The CDR3 bases are TGTGCCAGCAGTGCGGACAGTCTTAACACCGGGGAGCTGTTTTTT. Its protein is CASSADSLNTGELFF.

This clone came up a few times. The chain uses TRBV7-8 and TRBJ1-2; D gene unclear. The CDR3 is 14 residues long. Germline V gene lookup returns CDR1 SGHVS and CDR2 FQNEAQ. V gave up 6 bases and J gave up 8 bases, with 19 bases separating them. The CDR3 DNA reads as TGTGCCAGCAGGCGGTATAGTGCGGCACTGGGCTACACCTTC. This codes for CASRRYSAALGYTF.

Remarks on this clone: At one end the junction does not follow the germline gene, possibly because of a read error. The J gene is TRBJ2-4, the V gene TRBV5-1, with a weak D call TRBD1 (8 bases). Per the germline V gene, CDR1 is SGHRS and CDR2 is YFSETQ. The CDR3 has 15 amino acids. In DNA, the CDR3 is TGCGCCAGCAGTTTACAGGGGGGGGGCAAAAACAGTCAGTACTTC. It codes for CASSLQGGGKNSQYF.

The chain links TRBV27 to TRBJ1-5, with D perhaps TRBD1 (6 bases). The CDR3 is 13 amino acids. The V end lost 4 bases, the J end lost 2 bases, and 6 bases lay between the germline ends. The germline V gene has CDR1 MNHEY and CDR2 SMNVEV (reference sequence). CDR3 residues: CASSWTGNQPQHF. The CDR3 DNA follows: TGTGCCAGCAGTTGGACAGGCAATCAGCCCCAGCATTTT.

The chain links TRBV2 to TRBJ2-6; a weak D match, TRBD2 (5 bases). Trimming stripped 9 bases from V and 0 bases from J, with 9 bases between. CDR1 is SNHLY and CDR2 is FYNNEI in the germline V gene. This CDR3 region has 14 residues. The DNA for the CDR3 is TGTGCCAGAGAGGGTAGCTCTGGGGCCAACGTCCTGACTTTC. As protein: CAREGSSGANVLTF.

The J gene is TRBJ1-6, the V gene TRBV5-4, with a tentative D call TRBD1 (5 bases). This CDR3 contains 14 residues. V dropped 4 bases and J dropped 6 bases, with 11 bases sitting between them. Germline values: CDR1 SGHNT, CDR2 YYREEE (reference sequence). This CDR3 is CASSGTGSNSPLHF. CDR3 bases: TGTGCCAGCAGCGGGACTGGCAGTAATTCACCCCTCCACTTT.

This chain uses TRBV27 with TRBJ1-6; TRBD1 matches 8 bases. The CDR3 spans 14 residues. After removal of 6 bases from V and 8 bases from J, the junction contained 6 bases not matched to a gene. Germline V CDR1 and CDR2: MNHEY, SMNVEV (reference sequence). CDR3 bases: TGTGCCAGCAGCCCACAGGGGGGAGATTCACCCCTCCACTTT. The encoded protein is CASSPQGGDSPLHF.

The chain employs TRBV11-2 and TRBJ2-4, with D maybe TRBD2 (5 bases). CDR1 is SGHAT and CDR2 is FQNNGV in the germline V gene. With 1 base removed from V and 9 bases from J, the gap between germline ends came to 13 bases. The CDR3 runs 14 residues. In DNA, the CDR3 is TGTGCCAGCAGCTTAGGACCCACTAGTGGCATTCAGTACTTC. Translating gives CASSLGPTSGIQYF.

In this sample, this clone turned up once. The CDR3 reads CASSIPGQLRIEAFF. In nucleotides, the CDR3 is TGTGCCAGCAGCATTCCGGGACAGCTACGAATTGAAGCTTTCTTT. V is TRBV5-4 and J is TRBJ1-1; 7 bases are shared with TRBD1. This CDR3 contains 15 residues. The germline gives CDR1 SGHNT, CDR2 YYREEE (reference sequence). Trimming removed 4 bases from V and 7 bases from J; junction bases left unmatched: 13.

The chain has TRBV6-1 and TRBJ1-2, with D unresolved. Per the germline V gene, CDR1 is MNHNS and CDR2 is SASEGT. Trimming removed 3 bases at V and 2 bases at J, with 16 bases between. CDR3 size: 16 residues. The CDR3: CASSDEIGNGNYGYTF. The CDR3 DNA reads as TGTGCCAGCAGTGACGAAATCGGGAACGGAAACTATGGCTACACCTTC.

As regards this clone: The same CDR3 is also encoded by other DNA sequences in this sample. This rearrangement joins TRBV7-9 to TRBJ1-1, with D tentatively TRBD1 (5 bases). Germline lookup yields CDR1 SEHNR and CDR2 FQNEAQ (reference sequence). Deletions cut 2 bases from V and 4 bases from J, with 5 bases between. The CDR3 is 12 amino acids. CDR3 residues: CASSLRGTEAFF. Written as DNA, the CDR3 is TGTGCCAGCAGCTTAAGGGGCACTGAAGCTTTCTTT.

V is TRBV5-6 and J is TRBJ1-1, with a possible D match to TRBD1 (6 bases). CDR3 length equals 15 residues. Trimming stripped 4 bases from V and 2 bases from J, with 15 bases between. CDR1 is SGHDT, CDR2 YYEEEE, per germline. Here the CDR3 reads CASSVAGHINTEAFF. CDR3 nucleotides: TGTGCCAGCAGCGTAGCGGGACACATAAACACTGAAGCTTTCTTT.

The sample holds one count of this clone. V is TRBV19 and J is TRBJ1-6; D gene ambiguous. The germline V gene encodes CDR1 LNHDA and CDR2 SQIVND (reference sequence). This CDR3 has 16 residues. Trimming left V 3 bases short and J 0 bases short, with 9 bases between. The CDR3 DNA sequence: TGTGCCAGTAGTATGCGGAGGAGCTCCTATAATTCACCCCTCCACTTT. Translation: CASSMRRSSYNSPLHF.

This chain links TRBV18 with TRBJ1-1; D is unclear. V shed 1 base and J shed 1 base, with 10 bases lying between them. This CDR3 has 15 amino acids. Per germline, CDR1 KGHSH and CDR2 LQKENI. The CDR3 DNA follows: TGTGCCAGCTCACCACGGGCAGTGGGGAACACTGAAGCTTTCTTT. Residues: CASSPRAVGNTEAFF.